This T cell receptor (beta chain) derives from a study of long-term antiretroviral therapy in people with HIV. The study, taken as a whole, reports: Spans of CDR3 length were tighter for HIV repertoires than for controls.

The germline CDR1 and CDR2 sequences are LNHDA and SQIVND (reference sequence). The CDR3 totals 17 residues. V was clipped by 5 bases and J by 5 bases, with 24 bases between them. The count of this clone is one. The antigen is unknown. A v3.0 immunoSEQ assay was performed at survey level. Assay used: immunoSEQ multiplex PCR; TCRdb lists only in-frame clones, some missing. The table shows more than 35,000 clones, with approximately 79% occurring only once. This receptor was identified in a man aged 18 to 29 with HIV. This material consisted of unsorted PBMCs, taken 1.5 years after starting antiretroviral therapy. V is TRBV19 and J is TRBJ1-2; D gene uncertain. The CDR3 DNA reads TGTGCCAGTAGTGGGTATAAAGGGCCAGATGGATTTTATGGCTACACCTTC. Translated, it gives CASSGYKGPDGFYGYTF.